This T cell receptor (beta chain) was captured by sequencing in a study of OX40 agonist ivuxolimab in advanced cancers. Looking at the study overall: Patients were approximately 80% male with ages about 20 to 79, mean 60. Broader study findings: Among the nonresponders, some also had low normalized T-cell clonal expansion.

Germline V lookup: CDR1 WNHNN, CDR2 SYGVQD (reference sequence). The CDR3 runs 13 residues. Trimming took 5 bases from V and 1 from J, leaving 7 bases between them. Concerning this clone itself: What it binds is unknown.

Sequenced by immunoSEQ multiplex PCR; TCRdb stores in-frame clones only, minus some. In the table there are roughly 77,000 clones, roughly 92% of which are singletons. The receptor comes from an adult with an advanced solid tumor such as melanoma, head and neck, liver or kidney cancer. The sample consisted of CD4+ or CD8+ T cells sorted from blood, taken in a trial of the OX40 agonist ivuxolimab. The chain combines TRBV10-1 with TRBJ2-3; D may correspond to TRBD1 or TRBD2 (5 bases each). The CDR3 loop is CASSQGGTDTQYF. CDR3 DNA sequence: TGCGCCAGCAGTCAGGGAGGCACAGATACGCAGTATTTT.